One and the same sample provided the 27 T cell receptor beta chains below, sequenced in a study of blood T cell repertoires in COVID-19. This table comes from immunoSEQ multiplex PCR, and its TCRdb copy is limited to in-frame clones, with some not included. The table records approximately 70,000 clones, around 83% of them present only once. Source material: peripheral blood. The receptors shown here come from a woman at least 80 years old with active or convalescent COVID-19.

The gene calls are TRBV11-2 and TRBJ1-4, with a possible D match to TRBD1 (5 bases). Germline V lookup: CDR1 SGHAT, CDR2 FQNNGV. With 0 bases removed from V and 8 bases from J, the gap between germline ends came to 10 bases. The CDR3 extends over 14 amino acids. The CDR3 DNA is TGTGCCAGCAGCTTAGATCGTCAGGGAGAAAAACTGTTTTTT. It is translated as CASSLDRQGEKLFF.

This chain uses TRBV10-3 with TRBJ2-3; 9 bases are a match to TRBD2. There are 15 residues in the CDR3. The germline CDR1 and CDR2 sequences are ENHRY and SYGVKD. V gave up 6 bases and J gave up 2 bases; unmatched junction bases: 6. CDR3 bases: TGTGCCATCAGCTTGGGACTAGCTAACACAGATACGCAGTATTTT. Translation gives CAISLGLANTDTQYF.

The gene calls are TRBV11-3 and TRBJ2-1; TRBD1 is a possible D gene (6 bases). This CDR3 region has 12 residues. Germline V CDR1 and CDR2: SGHNT, YENEEA. V dropped 3 bases and J dropped 11 bases, with 11 bases sitting between them. DNA of the CDR3: TGTGCCAGCAGCTTGGCGGACAGACAGCAGTTCTTC. This sequence encodes CASSLADRQQFF.

This chain connects TRBV4-1 to TRBJ1-5, with D tentatively TRBD1 (5 bases). CDR1 and CDR2 (germline): MGHRA, YSYEKL. The CDR3 spans 14 residues. Trimming removed 4 bases from V and 8 bases from J, with 15 bases in between. The CDR3 coding sequence is TGCGCCAGCAGCCCCGGTGGGGGGGAGAAGCCCCAGCATTTT. This codes for CASSPGGGEKPQHF.

This chain joins TRBV19 and TRBJ1-5; D is possibly TRBD1 (5 bases). This CDR3 is built from 15 residues. V shed 5 bases and J shed 3 bases, with 14 bases lying between them. CDR1 is LNHDA and CDR2 is SQIVND in the germline V gene (reference sequence). CDR3 bases: TGTGCCAGTAGTTCGACCCGCAGGGTCAATCAGCCCCAGCATTTT. Translating it yields CASSSTRRVNQPQHF.

This clone was found a few times. The rearrangement links TRBV7-3 to TRBJ2-3; 8 nucleotides align to TRBD1. V was pared by 4 bases and J by 2 bases, with 5 bases of the junction left unmatched. Germline V gene sequence: CDR1 SGHTA, CDR2 FQGTGA. The CDR3 contains 15 residues. The CDR3 reads CASSSDRGLTDTQYF. CDR3 coding DNA: TGTGCCAGCAGCTCAGACAGGGGCCTCACAGATACGCAGTATTTT.

This clone was observed a handful of times. The chain combines TRBV7-9 with TRBJ1-5; no clear D gene. CDR1 and CDR2 (germline): SEHNR, FQNEAQ (reference sequence). V was cut by 2 bases and J by 7 bases, with 9 bases left in between. This CDR3 region has 13 residues. CDR3 sequence (DNA): TGTGCCAGCAGCTTAATCGATCGGCAGCCCCAGCATTTT. Protein: CASSLIDRQPQHF.

The rearrangement uses TRBV30 and TRBJ2-7; weak D call: TRBD1 (5 bases). CDR3 length: 14 amino acids. Germline loops: CDR1 GTSNPN, CDR2 SVGIG (reference sequence). V gave up 4 bases and J gave up 3 bases, with 16 bases separating them. The CDR3 bases are TGTGCCTGGACCCAGGGCGGTAGGCTCTACGAGCAGTACTTC. Its protein product is CAWTQGGRLYEQYF. Variable domain in full (rest from reference TRBV30 and TRBJ2-7): SQTIHQWPATLVQPVGSPLSLECTVEGTSNPNLYWYRQAAGRGLQLLFYSVGIGQISSEVPQNLSASRPQDRQFILSSKKLLLSDSGFYLCAWTQGGRLYEQYFGPGTRLTVT.

The CDR3 loop reads CAWSVDRGSYNEQFF. The CDR3 DNA reads TGTGCCTGGAGCGTCGACAGGGGCTCCTACAATGAGCAGTTCTTC. The gene calls are TRBV30 and TRBJ2-1; 8 bases match TRBD1. The CDR3 consists of 15 residues. Per germline, CDR1 GTSNPN and CDR2 SVGIG (reference sequence). Germline trimming cut 3 bases from V and 0 bases from J; bases unmatched to any gene: 4. Together with reference TRBV30 and TRBJ2-1, the CDR3 gives the full variable domain: SQTIHQWPATLVQPVGSPLSLECTVEGTSNPNLYWYRQAAGRGLQLLFYSVGIGQISSEVPQNLSASRPQDRQFILSSKKLLLSDSGFYLCAWSVDRGSYNEQFFGPGTRLTVL.

This chain uses TRBV19 with TRBJ1-5, with 10 bases fitting TRBD1. Germline assignment: CDR1 LNHDA and CDR2 SQIVND (reference sequence). The CDR3 contains 15 residues. V shed 5 bases, J shed 9 bases, and the junction held 10 bases outside the gene matches. The CDR3 region is CASSEGTGALWPQHF. In nucleotides, the CDR3 is TGTGCCAGTAGTGAAGGGACAGGGGCACTTTGGCCCCAGCATTTT.

The gene calls are TRBV6-2 or TRBV6-3 and TRBJ1-2; D unclear. Germline CDR1 MNHEY, CDR2 SVGEGT. Trimming cost V 2 bases and J 8 bases, with 15 bases left between them. There are 14 residues in the CDR3. This chain's CDR3 is CASSYAAAVSGYTF. The CDR3 DNA follows: TGTGCCAGCAGTTACGCAGCGGCAGTTTCGGGCTACACCTTC.

In its sample, this clone was seen a few times. The chain employs TRBV10-3 and TRBJ1-6; D not resolved. The germline CDR1 and CDR2 sequences are ENHRY and SYGVKD. This CDR3 region has 17 residues. Trimming left V 4 bases short and J 6 bases short, with 19 bases between. The CDR3 nucleotides read TGTGCCATCAGTGCCTGGTCTCCCTCGGCGGCTAATTCACCCCTCCACTTT. Its protein product is CAISAWSPSAANSPLHF.

The chain links TRBV2 to TRBJ1-2; no definite D call. Trimming left V 4 bases short and J 4 bases short, with 10 bases between. This CDR3 has 13 amino acids. In germline, CDR1 is SNHLY, CDR2 FYNNEI. CDR3 region: CASSVPGIYGYTF. CDR3 sequence (DNA): TGTGCCAGCAGTGTTCCGGGAATCTATGGCTACACCTTC. Full variable domain (missing parts from reference TRBV2 and TRBJ1-2): EPEVTQTPSHQVTQMGQEVILRCVPISNHLYFYWYRQILGQKVEFLVSFYNNEISEKSEIFDDQFSVERPDGSNFTLKIRSTKLEDSAMYFCASSVPGIYGYTFGSGTRLTVV.

V usage is TRBV18 and J usage is TRBJ2-3, with 8 nucleotides matching TRBD2. CDR3 size: 18 residues. Per the germline V gene, CDR1 is KGHSH and CDR2 is LQKENI. With 6 bases clipped from V and 2 bases from J, the junction kept 16 bases outside the gene matches. The CDR3 bases are TGTGCCAGCTCGCGCGAGCGGGGGCCCACGCACTTCACAGATACGCAGTATTTT. Residues: CASSRERGPTHFTDTQYF. Full variable domain (rest looked up from reference TRBV18 and TRBJ2-3): NAGVMQNPRHLVRRRGQEARLRCSPMKGHSHVYWYRQLPEEGLKFMVYLQKENIIDESGMPKERFSAEFPKEGPSILRIQQVVRGDSAAYFCASSRERGPTHFTDTQYFGPGTRLTVL.

The CDR3 nucleotides read TGTGCCAGCAGCGGAAGGGGACTCACCAATGAGCAGTTCTTC. Amino acids: CASSGRGLTNEQFF. V usage is TRBV13 and J usage is TRBJ2-1; TRBD2 might be the D (6 bases). Trimming stripped 5 bases from V and 6 bases from J, with 14 bases between. CDR1 is PRHDT, CDR2 FYEKMQ, per germline (reference sequence). The CDR3 spans 14 residues. Looking up the rest from reference TRBV13 and TRBJ2-1 gives the full variable domain: AAGVIQSPRHLIKEKRETATLKCYPIPRHDTVYWYQQGPGQDPQFLISFYEKMQSDKGSIPDRFSAQQFSDYHSELNMSSLELGDSALYFCASSGRGLTNEQFFGPGTRLTVL.

The rearrangement uses TRBV24-1 and TRBJ1-1, with unresolved D. The CDR3 runs 12 residues. V was shortened by 9 bases and J by 1 base, with 8 bases between the two germline ends. Germline V gives CDR1 KGHDR, CDR2 SFDVKD. CDR3 loop: CATQARNTEAFF. The CDR3 DNA sequence: TGTGCCACCCAAGCGAGGAACACTGAAGCTTTCTTT.

This rearrangement joins TRBV12-3 or TRBV12-4 to TRBJ2-7, with TRBD2 identical over 8 bases. This CDR3 has 13 amino acids. With V trimmed by 6 bases and J by 3 bases, 4 bases remained unmatched. CDR3 residues: CASRNSGVYEQYF. The CDR3 nucleotides read TGTGCCAGCAGAAATAGCGGGGTCTACGAGCAGTACTTC.

The chain joins TRBV4-2 to TRBJ1-6, with no clear D. The CDR3 covers 14 residues. V was clipped by 5 bases and J by 8 bases, with 13 bases between them. Germline values: CDR1 LGHNA, CDR2 YNFKEQ. The chain's CDR3 is CASSSDRGDSPLHF. CDR3 in DNA: TGTGCCAGCAGCTCAGATCGGGGAGATTCACCCCTCCACTTT.

The rearrangement links TRBV4-3 to TRBJ1-2; TRBD1 matches at 12 bases. This CDR3 region has 16 residues. CDR1 and CDR2 from the germline V gene are LGHNA and YSLEER. Trimming took 4 bases from V and 4 from J; bases not matched to a gene: 7. CDR3 sequence (DNA): TGCGCCAGCAGCCCAGGGACAGGGGGCATTGGCTATGGCTACACCTTC. Its protein is CASSPGTGGIGYGYTF.

V is TRBV2 and J is TRBJ1-1; no definite D call. With 8 bases removed from V and 4 bases from J, the gap between germline ends came to 8 bases. CDR1 SNHLY and CDR2 FYNNEI come from the germline V gene. The CDR3 sequence is 11 residues long. In nucleotides, the CDR3 is TGTGCCAGCGGGCGGGGCACTGAAGCTTTCTTT. As protein: CASGRGTEAFF.

The chain employs TRBV6-2 or TRBV6-3 and TRBJ1-5, with TRBD1 matching over 11 bases. The CDR3 has 15 amino acids. The germline V gene has CDR1 MNHEY and CDR2 SVGEGT. V dropped 6 bases and J dropped 5; count of bases not matched to a gene: 6. CDR3 bases: TGTGCCAGCAGCCGGGACAGGGGGTCCTATCAGCCCCAGCATTTT. Amino acids: CASSRDRGSYQPQHF.

This clone has just a few counts. This rearrangement joins TRBV2 to TRBJ1-6, with TRBD1 identical over 7 bases. The V gene end was trimmed by 6 bases and the J gene end by 9 bases; junction bases not matched to a gene: 14. The germline gives CDR1 SNHLY, CDR2 FYNNEI. CDR3 size: 16 residues. CDR3 protein: CASSETDRVIVSPLHF. The CDR3 DNA reads as TGTGCCAGCAGCGAAACAGACAGGGTGATTGTTTCACCCCTCCACTTT. The whole variable domain, remainder taken from reference TRBV2 and TRBJ1-6, is EPEVTQTPSHQVTQMGQEVILRCVPISNHLYFYWYRQILGQKVEFLVSFYNNEISEKSEIFDDQFSVERPDGSNFTLKIRSTKLEDSAMYFCASSETDRVIVSPLHFGNGTRLTVT.

J is TRBJ1-2 and V is TRBV28; possible D gene TRBD1, 5 bases. The V and J ends lost 9 bases and 4 bases respectively, with 21 bases between them. Per germline, CDR1 MDHEN and CDR2 SYDVKM. The CDR3 length is 15 residues. DNA of the CDR3: TGTGCCAGTACGGAAGGGGTGTTGCAGCTCTATGGCTACACCTTC. It translates to CASTEGVLQLYGYTF.

This clone was detected once. The chain carries TRBV28 and TRBJ2-7, with D possibly TRBD1 on 6 matching bases. This CDR3 has 13 residues. V lost 8 bases and J 3 bases, leaving 14 bases between the germline ends. Germline-derived CDR1 and CDR2 are MDHEN and SYDVKM. The CDR3, as DNA: TGTGCCAGCCACCGGGACACAGACTACGAGCAGTACTTC. This translates into CASHRDTDYEQYF.

The chain carries TRBV11-2 and TRBJ2-7, with TRBD2 matching over 7 bases. Germline CDR1 reads SGHAT; CDR2 reads FQNNGV. The CDR3 sequence is 15 residues long. With V trimmed by 3 bases and J by 4 bases, 9 bases remained unmatched. CDR3 DNA: TGTGCCAGCAGCTTTGGGGCTAGCGGTCCTTACGAGCAGTACTTC. Residues: CASSFGASGPYEQYF.

V gene TRBV28 combines with J gene TRBJ1-1; no reliable D call. V lost 5 bases and J lost 2, with 9 bases in between. CDR3 length: 13 residues. Germline V gives CDR1 MDHEN, CDR2 SYDVKM. The DNA for the CDR3 is TGTGCCAGCAGTCTCGAGGCTAACACTGAAGCTTTCTTT. Translated: CASSLEANTEAFF.

This clone was recorded once. The chain has TRBV27 and TRBJ2-6, with 7 bases lining up with TRBD1. The CDR3 consists of 16 residues. Germline V gene sequence: CDR1 MNHEY, CDR2 SMNVEV (reference sequence). The V gene end was trimmed by 3 bases and the J gene end by 4 bases; junction bases not matched to a gene: 6. CDR3 sequence: CASSLGRGLGANVLTF. The CDR3 DNA is TGTGCCAGCAGTTTGGGTAGGGGGCTGGGGGCCAACGTCCTGACTTTC.